This T cell receptor (beta chain) originates from a study of blood T cells in healthy people across ages. The authors ran a second PCR of 7 to 11 cycles using a sample-barcoded 5' primer and a J-beta primer mix. The template-switch adaptor, which had 12 random nucleotides, put a tag on each cDNA molecule. At least 2.5 million CDR3-containing paired-end reads were obtained per sample. TCRdb redid the calling of the 5' RACE reads with MiXCR, one entry per CDR3 protein. The repertoire consists of some 800,000 distinct CDR3 sequences, with 20% to 30% occurring once and the leading ten covering under 4.5%. Notes on this clonotype: Its antigen is still unknown.

Germline loops: CDR1 MDHEN, CDR2 SYDVKM. After removal of 1 base from V and 2 bases from J, the junction contained 3 bases not matched to a gene. The CDR3 loop spans 15 amino acids. Whole-study findings and limits: Older individuals had lower TCR beta diversity per million T cells (the decline was roughly linear).

The same specimen was also included in a second study, on T cells of mothers and their children. From that second work: Researchers report slightly higher, though non-significant, overlap in related mother-child pairs than in unrelated pairs.

This TCR derives from a boy younger than 18 in good health. The specimen was blood. V gene TRBV28 combines with J gene TRBJ2-7, with TRBD1 matching over 9 bases. CDR3 sequence: CASSLFGTGTYEQYF. Written as DNA, the CDR3 is TGTGCCAGCAGTTTATTTGGGACAGGGACCTACGAGCAGTACTTC.